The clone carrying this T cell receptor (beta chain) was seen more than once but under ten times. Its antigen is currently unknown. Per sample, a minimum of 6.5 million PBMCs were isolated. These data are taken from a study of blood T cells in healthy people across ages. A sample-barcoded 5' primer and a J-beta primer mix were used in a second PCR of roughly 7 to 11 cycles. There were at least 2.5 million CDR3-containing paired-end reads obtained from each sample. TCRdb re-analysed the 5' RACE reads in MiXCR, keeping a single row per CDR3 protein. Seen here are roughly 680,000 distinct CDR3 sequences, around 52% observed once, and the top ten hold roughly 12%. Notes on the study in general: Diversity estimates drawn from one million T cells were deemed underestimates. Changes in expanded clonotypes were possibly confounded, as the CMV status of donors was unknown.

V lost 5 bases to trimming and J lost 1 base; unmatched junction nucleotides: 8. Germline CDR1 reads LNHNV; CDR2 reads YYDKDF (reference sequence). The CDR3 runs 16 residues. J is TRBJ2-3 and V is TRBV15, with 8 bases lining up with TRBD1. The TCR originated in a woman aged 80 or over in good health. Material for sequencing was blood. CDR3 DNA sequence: TGTGCCACCAGCGCGATACCGGGACAGGGCACAGATACGCAGTATTTT. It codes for CATSAIPGQGTDTQYF.